This T cell receptor beta chain was recorded in a study of graft-versus-host responses after intestinal transplantation. CDR3 length: 15 amino acids. V was clipped by 2 bases and J by 3 bases; unmatched bases: 2. The germline CDR1 and CDR2 sequences are SGHRS and YFSETQ. Produced via immunoSEQ multiplex PCR; TCRdb's table is partial and in-frame only. This repertoire shows some 130,000 clones, roughly 91% found once; its top ten account for more than 0.09%. Concerning this clone itself: Its matching antigen is unknown.

The sample consisted of unstimulated CD4+ T cells sorted from spleen or lymph node cells, taken before intestinal transplant. The chain carries TRBV5-1 and TRBJ2-1, with TRBD2 identical over 10 bases. This receptor was obtained from a human donor who received an intestinal transplant. The DNA of the CDR3 is TGCGCCAGCAGCTTTAGGACTAGCGGCTACAATGAGCAGTTCTTC. Amino acids: CASSFRTSGYNEQFF.